These T cell receptor beta chains were read from a single sample in a study of blood T cell repertoires in COVID-19. Clones were sequenced by immunoSEQ multiplex PCR, and TCRdb holds only the in-frame ones, with some missing. In the table there are 200,000 or so clones, roughly 81% of which are singletons. Sample: peripheral blood. These receptors all stem from a woman of 80 years or more with COVID-19, enrolled during active disease. CDR3s include the opening cysteine and the closing phenylalanine or tryptophan. Fields, in order: V gene, J gene, clone size, D gene, CDR3 protein, CDR3 DNA. A D gene is named only where the DNA matches it firmly. Expanded clones get a size class; other rows say once, few or many, or leave the size out.

>TRBV5-6|TRBJ2-1|-|-
CASSFRGPTSYNEQFF
TGTGCCAGCAGCTTTCGAGGGCCGACTTCTTACAATGAGCAGTTCTTC
>TRBV19|TRBJ2-1|-|-
CASRSSSREQFF
TGTGCCAGCAGAAGTAGCTCCCGCGAGCAGTTCTTC
>TRBV3-1/TRBV3-2|TRBJ1-1|-|-
CASSQGAMNTEAFF
TGTGCCAGCAGCCAGGGCGCCATGAACACTGAAGCTTTCTTT
>TRBV7-2|TRBJ2-7|-|TRBD1
CASSLAGTGLGEQYF
TGTGCCAGCAGCTTAGCCGGGACAGGGCTGGGCGAGCAGTACTTC
>TRBV7-2|TRBJ2-2|-|TRBD1
CASRSTGTGRELFF
TGTGCCAGCAGGTCTACAGGGACAGGCCGGGAGCTGTTTTTT
>TRBV6-6|TRBJ2-7|few|TRBD2
CATRTSGSYEQYF
TGTGCCACCAGGACTAGCGGGAGTTACGAGCAGTACTTC
>TRBV5-1|TRBJ2-1|many|-
CASKEVYNEQFF
TGCGCCAGCAAAGAGGTTTACAATGAGCAGTTCTTC
>TRBV5-4|TRBJ2-1|-|TRBD1
CASSRDRDGEQFF
TGTGCCAGCAGCAGGGACAGGGACGGTGAGCAGTTCTTC
>TRBV7-6|TRBJ2-6|-|-
CASSLAGAGANVLTF
TGTGCCAGCAGCTTAGCGGGGGCCGGGGCCAACGTCCTGACTTTC
>TRBV4-3|TRBJ1-1|-|-
CASSLRGWAEVNTEAFF
TGCGCCAGCAGCCTTAGGGGTTGGGCTGAAGTGAACACTGAAGCTTTCTTT
>TRBV2|TRBJ2-2|-|-
CASSGSGLTGELFF
TGTGCCAGCAGTGGTTCGGGACTCACCGGGGAGCTGTTTTTT
>TRBV5-6|TRBJ2-7|-|-
CASSLANHVYEQYF
TGTGCCAGCAGCTTGGCTAATCACGTTTACGAGCAGTACTTC
>TRBV6-6|TRBJ2-7|-|-
CASRSGLLSYEQYF
TGTGCCAGCAGGTCGGGACTCCTGTCCTACGAGCAGTACTTC
>TRBV11-3|TRBJ2-2|-|TRBD2
CATTSGETGELFF
TGTGCCACGACTAGCGGGGAAACCGGGGAGCTGTTTTTT
>TRBV19|TRBJ2-6|-|-
CASSMRQSGANVLTF
TGTGCCAGTAGTATGCGGCAGTCTGGGGCCAACGTCCTGACTTTC
>TRBV15|TRBJ2-3|-|TRBD2
CATSRGLAGYTDTQYF
TGTGCCACCAGCCGAGGACTAGCGGGGTACACAGATACGCAGTATTTT
>TRBV6-2/TRBV6-3|TRBJ1-3|-|-
CASSYRDRAGNTIYF
TGTGCCAGCAGTTACCGGGATCGGGCTGGAAACACCATATATTTT
>TRBV10-3|TRBJ1-2|few|-
CAISKEDSGMGYGYTF
TGTGCCATCAGTAAAGAAGACAGTGGGATGGGGTACGGCTACACCTTC
>TRBV5-1|TRBJ1-1|-|-
CASSLDTMNTEAFF
TGCGCCAGCAGCTTAGACACCATGAACACTGAAGCTTTCTTT
>TRBV7-2|TRBJ1-1|-|-
CASSLLAGDTEAFF
TGTGCCAGCAGCTTACTAGCGGGGGACACTGAAGCTTTCTTT
>TRBV10-3|TRBJ1-1|-|-
CAIKEGTLRRNTEAFF
TGTGCCATCAAAGAGGGCACTTTACGTCGGAACACTGAAGCTTTCTTT
>TRBV11-3|TRBJ2-1|-|TRBD2
CASSLRLAENEQFF
TGTGCCAGCAGCTTAAGGCTAGCGGAAAATGAGCAGTTCTTC
>TRBV11-3|TRBJ2-1|-|-
CASSLASSGEQFF
TGTGCCAGCAGCTTAGCTTCCTCGGGTGAGCAGTTCTTC
>TRBV24-1|TRBJ2-5|once|TRBD1
CATSDFGTGLNQETQYF
TGTGCCACCAGTGATTTTGGGACAGGACTGAACCAAGAGACCCAGTACTTC
>TRBV11-2|TRBJ2-2|-|-
CASSSWGTTNTGELFF
TGTGCCAGCAGCTCCTGGGGGACAACGAACACCGGGGAGCTGTTTTTT
>TRBV3-1/TRBV3-2|TRBJ2-7|-|TRBD2
CASSFRGGYEQYF
TGTGCCAGCAGCTTCCGGGGGGGGTACGAGCAGTACTTC
>TRBV5-6|TRBJ2-7|-|TRBD1
CASSAGQGTTYEQYF
TGTGCCAGCAGCGCGGGACAGGGGACGACCTACGAGCAGTACTTC
>TRBV5-4|TRBJ2-1|-|-
CASSLVSARGNEQFF
TGTGCCAGCAGCTTGGTCTCCGCAAGGGGTAATGAGCAGTTCTTC
>TRBV19|TRBJ1-1|-|TRBD1
CASSDRVWYTEAFF
TGTGCCAGTAGTGACAGGGTTTGGTACACTGAAGCTTTCTTT
>TRBV18|TRBJ1-5|-|TRBD1
CASSSTGTGDVQPQHF
TGTGCCAGCTCATCGACAGGGACAGGGGACGTTCAGCCCCAGCATTTT
>TRBV2|TRBJ1-1|once|-
CASLQGMNTEAFF
TGTGCCAGCCTCCAGGGGATGAACACTGAAGCTTTCTTT
>TRBV6-2/TRBV6-3|TRBJ1-1|-|-
CASSSPGNTEAFF
TGTGCCAGCAGTAGTCCAGGGAACACTGAAGCTTTCTTT
>TRBV27|TRBJ2-3|-|TRBD2
CASSNIAGVWADTQYF
TGTGCCAGCAGCAATATAGCGGGAGTATGGGCAGATACGCAGTATTTT
>TRBV14|TRBJ2-7|-|-
CASSPLVTLSYEQYF
TGTGCCAGCAGCCCACTCGTCACTCTTTCCTACGAGCAGTACTTC
>TRBV6-5|TRBJ2-7|-|-
CASSYFGLGGDEQYF
TGTGCCAGCAGTTATTTCGGCTTAGGAGGGGACGAGCAGTACTTC
>TRBV15|TRBJ1-1|few|TRBD1
CATSNTQQGGVAEAFF
TGTGCCACCAGCAACACTCAACAGGGGGGAGTCGCTGAAGCTTTCTTT
>TRBV27|TRBJ1-1|few|-
CASSLSGNRGNTEAFF
TGTGCCAGCAGTTTATCCGGCAACCGGGGGAACACTGAAGCTTTCTTT
>TRBV27|TRBJ2-7|few|TRBD1
CASSQGAIHEQYF
TGTGCCAGCTCTCAGGGGGCGATTCACGAGCAGTACTTC
>TRBV19|TRBJ1-1|once|-
CASSRLSVNTEAFF
TGTGCCAGTAGTAGACTTTCGGTGAACACTGAAGCTTTCTTT
>TRBV11-3|TRBJ2-7|-|-
CASSFDFNEQYF
TGTGCCAGCAGCTTCGACTTCAACGAGCAGTACTTC
>TRBV12-5|TRBJ2-5|-|TRBD2
CASSGGAFQETQYF
TGTGCTAGTAGCGGGGGGGCCTTCCAAGAGACCCAGTACTTC
>TRBV4-2|TRBJ1-4|-|-
CASSKGGVNEKLFF
TGTGCCAGCAGCAAGGGGGGGGTTAATGAAAAACTGTTTTTT
>TRBV5-1|TRBJ1-1|-|-
CASSLTGLNTEAFF
TGCGCCAGCAGCTTGACAGGGTTGAACACTGAAGCTTTCTTT
>TRBV27|TRBJ1-6|-|-
CASSLSKGANNSPLHF
TGTGCCAGCAGTTTATCGAAAGGGGCCAATAATTCACCCCTCCACTTT
>TRBV24-1|TRBJ2-1|-|-
CATSQRGGSSYNEQFF
TGTGCCACCAGTCAGAGGGGGGGGAGCTCCTACAATGAGCAGTTCTTC
>TRBV4-3|TRBJ2-3|-|TRBD2
CASSHQTGSGGADTQYF
TGCGCCAGCAGCCACCAAACGGGCAGCGGGGGGGCAGATACGCAGTATTTT
>TRBV12-3/TRBV12-4|TRBJ2-7|-|-
CASSPGPHEQYF
TGTGCCAGCAGTCCAGGGCCCCACGAGCAGTACTTC
>TRBV5-4|TRBJ1-1|once|-
CASSLPGSNTEAFF
TGTGCCAGCAGCTTGCCAGGGTCGAACACTGAAGCTTTCTTT
>TRBV7-2|TRBJ1-2|-|-
CASSLTLNYGYTF
TGTGCCAGCAGCTTAACACTAAACTATGGCTACACCTTC
>TRBV4-1|TRBJ2-2|-|TRBD2
CASSQAGGGNTGELFF
TGCGCCAGCAGCCAAGCCGGGGGGGGCAACACCGGGGAGCTGTTTTTT
>TRBV4-3|TRBJ1-3|-|TRBD1
CASSQGTGSAGNTIYF
TGCGCCAGCAGCCAAGGGACAGGGTCCGCTGGAAACACCATATATTTT
>TRBV3-1/TRBV3-2|TRBJ2-5|-|TRBD2
CASSHTAGGWLETQYF
TGTGCCAGCAGCCATACAGCGGGGGGATGGCTAGAGACCCAGTACTTC
>TRBV18|TRBJ2-1|-|TRBD2
CASSLYTGTSGRLNEQFF
TGTGCCAGCTCACTATACACCGGGACTAGCGGGAGATTAAATGAGCAGTTCTTC
>TRBV4-3|TRBJ1-2|-|TRBD1
CASSQTGTGLDGYTF
TGCGCCAGCAGCCAAACCGGGACAGGGTTGGATGGCTACACCTTC
>TRBV7-9|TRBJ2-3|-|TRBD2
CASSEAEGLAEYF
TGTGCCAGCAGCGAGGCTGAGGGACTAGCGGAGTATTTT
>TRBV11-2|TRBJ1-4|-|-
CASSFDYRDPTNEKLFF
TGTGCCAGCAGCTTCGACTACAGGGACCCAACTAATGAAAAACTGTTTTTT
>TRBV5-1|TRBJ2-1|-|-
CASSYGGVGNEQFF
TGCGCCAGCAGCTACGGGGGAGTGGGGAATGAGCAGTTCTTC